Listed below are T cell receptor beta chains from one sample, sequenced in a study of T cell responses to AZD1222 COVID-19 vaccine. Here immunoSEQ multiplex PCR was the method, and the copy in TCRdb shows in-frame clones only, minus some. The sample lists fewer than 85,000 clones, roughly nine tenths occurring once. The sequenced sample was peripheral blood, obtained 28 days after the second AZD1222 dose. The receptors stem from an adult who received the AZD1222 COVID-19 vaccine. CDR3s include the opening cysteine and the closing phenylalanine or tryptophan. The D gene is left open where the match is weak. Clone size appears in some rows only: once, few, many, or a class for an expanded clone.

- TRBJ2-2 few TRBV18 CASSPDITPTGELFF TGTGCCAGCTCACCAGACATCACTCCAACCGGGGAGCTGTTTTTT
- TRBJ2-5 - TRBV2 CASSDIGGVNGWQETQYF TGTGCCAGCAGTGATATAGGGGGAGTAAATGGTTGGCAAGAGACCCAGTACTTC
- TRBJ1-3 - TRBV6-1 CASSEAPRASLGNTIYF TGTGCCAGCAGTGAAGCACCCCGGGCTTCTCTCGGAAACACCATATATTTT
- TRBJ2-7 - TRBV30 CAWSPRQGRYEQYF TGTGCCTGGAGCCCGCGGCAGGGGCGCTACGAGCAGTACTTC
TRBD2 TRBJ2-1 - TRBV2 CASRQGLAGYNEQFF TGTGCCAGCAGGCAGGGACTAGCGGGGTACAATGAGCAGTTCTTC
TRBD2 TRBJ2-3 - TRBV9 CASSGLAGPTDTQYF TGTGCCAGCAGCGGACTAGCGGGTCCCACAGATACGCAGTATTTT
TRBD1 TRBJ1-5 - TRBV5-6 CASSSDRGGNQPQHF TGTGCCAGCAGTTCCGACAGGGGAGGCAATCAGCCCCAGCATTTT
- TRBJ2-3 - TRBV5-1 CASSFEGFGTDTQYF TGCGCCAGCAGCTTTGAAGGGTTTGGCACAGATACGCAGTATTTT
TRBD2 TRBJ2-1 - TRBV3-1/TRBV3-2 CASSQLAGGPTYNEQFF TGTGCCAGCAGCCAACTAGCGGGGGGCCCCACCTACAATGAGCAGTTCTTC
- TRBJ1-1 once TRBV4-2 CASSPGVGTEAFF TGTGCCAGCAGTCCGGGGGTGGGCACTGAAGCTTTCTTT
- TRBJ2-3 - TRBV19 CASSIRRASDTQYF TGTGCCAGTAGTATCCGGAGGGCCTCCGATACGCAGTATTTT
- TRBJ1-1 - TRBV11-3 CASSLGQHTEAFF TGTGCCAGCAGCTTAGGGCAGCACACTGAAGCTTTCTTT
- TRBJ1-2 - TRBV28 CASSLQVVGYTF TGTGCCAGCAGTTTACAGGTTGTGGGCTACACCTTC
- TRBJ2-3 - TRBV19 CASSHLATPTDTQYF TGTGCCAGTAGCCATCTAGCGACTCCCACAGATACGCAGTATTTT
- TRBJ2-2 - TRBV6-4 CATGGPGELFF TGTGCCACCGGCGGCCCCGGGGAGCTGTTTTTT
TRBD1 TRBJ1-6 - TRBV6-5 CASSPDRGMGSPLHF TGTGCCAGCAGTCCGGACAGGGGGATGGGTTCACCCCTCCACTTT
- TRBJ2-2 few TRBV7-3 CASSPLGGNTGELFF TGTGCCAGCAGCCCGCTGGGCGGGAACACCGGGGAGCTGTTTTTT
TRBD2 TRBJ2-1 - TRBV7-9 CASSSKRESSYNEQFF TGTGCCAGCAGCTCAAAGCGGGAGAGCTCCTACAATGAGCAGTTCTTC
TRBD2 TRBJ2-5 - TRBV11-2 CASSSGLAGFQETQYF TGTGCCAGCAGCTCGGGACTAGCGGGGTTTCAAGAGACCCAGTACTTC
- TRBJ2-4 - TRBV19 CASSIAGGIQYF TGTGCCAGTAGTATAGCTGGGGGGATTCAGTACTTC
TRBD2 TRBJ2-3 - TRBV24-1 CATSDPGLAGGTDTQYF TGTGCCACCAGTGATCCGGGACTAGCGGGAGGCACAGATACGCAGTATTTT
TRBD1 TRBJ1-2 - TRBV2 CASSDRAGGYGYTF TGTGCCAGCAGCGACAGGGCTGGAGGCTATGGCTACACCTTC
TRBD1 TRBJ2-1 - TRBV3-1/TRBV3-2 CASSQTGGSYNEQFF TGTGCCAGCAGCCAAACAGGGGGCTCCTACAATGAGCAGTTCTTC
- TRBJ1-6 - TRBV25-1 CASSDRTAESPLHF TGTGCCAGCAGTGATAGGACAGCGGAATCACCCCTCCACTTT
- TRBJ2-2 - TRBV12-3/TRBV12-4 CASSFGGPGELFF TGTGCCAGCAGTTTCGGGGGTCCCGGGGAGCTGTTTTTT
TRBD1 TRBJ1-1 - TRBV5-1 CASSPPGTANTEAFF TGCGCCAGCAGCCCACCAGGGACAGCGAACACTGAAGCTTTCTTT
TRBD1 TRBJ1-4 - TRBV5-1 CASSLPGQGNEKLFF TGCGCCAGCAGCTTACCTGGACAGGGGAATGAAAAACTGTTTTTT
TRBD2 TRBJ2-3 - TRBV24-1 CATRASGIQDTQYF TGTGCCACCCGGGCTAGCGGGATTCAAGATACGCAGTATTTT
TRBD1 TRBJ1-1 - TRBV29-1 CSVVTGAEAFF TGCAGCGTAGTAACAGGGGCTGAAGCTTTCTTT
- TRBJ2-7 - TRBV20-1 CSALTRREQYF TGCAGTGCCCTTACCAGGCGTGAGCAGTACTTC
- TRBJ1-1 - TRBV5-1 CASSSSGVGTEAFF TGCGCCAGCAGCTCCTCAGGGGTAGGGACTGAAGCTTTCTTT